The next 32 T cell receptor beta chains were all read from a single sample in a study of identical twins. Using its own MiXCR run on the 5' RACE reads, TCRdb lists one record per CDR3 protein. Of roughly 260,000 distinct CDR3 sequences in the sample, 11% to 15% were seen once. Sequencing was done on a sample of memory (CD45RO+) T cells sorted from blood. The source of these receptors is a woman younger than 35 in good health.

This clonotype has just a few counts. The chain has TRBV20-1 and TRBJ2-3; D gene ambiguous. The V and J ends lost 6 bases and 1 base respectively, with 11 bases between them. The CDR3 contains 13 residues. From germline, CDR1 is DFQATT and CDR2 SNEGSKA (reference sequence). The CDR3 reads CSAGPTGTDTQYF. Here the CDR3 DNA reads TGCAGTGCAGGCCCCACGGGCACAGATACGCAGTATTTT.

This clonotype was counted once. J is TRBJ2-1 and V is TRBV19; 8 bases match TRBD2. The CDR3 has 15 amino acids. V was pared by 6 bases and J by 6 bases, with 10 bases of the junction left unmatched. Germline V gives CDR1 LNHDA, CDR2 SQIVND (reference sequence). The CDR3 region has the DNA TGTGCCAGTAGGGGACTGGGACTAGTAGGCAATGAGCAGTTCTTC. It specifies CASRGLGLVGNEQFF.

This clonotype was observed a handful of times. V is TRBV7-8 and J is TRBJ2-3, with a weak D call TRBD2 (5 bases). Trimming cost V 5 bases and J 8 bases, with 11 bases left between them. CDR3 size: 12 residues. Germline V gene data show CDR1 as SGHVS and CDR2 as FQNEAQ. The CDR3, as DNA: TGTGCCAGCAGCCGAGAGGGCCGTACGCAGTATTTT. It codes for CASSREGRTQYF.

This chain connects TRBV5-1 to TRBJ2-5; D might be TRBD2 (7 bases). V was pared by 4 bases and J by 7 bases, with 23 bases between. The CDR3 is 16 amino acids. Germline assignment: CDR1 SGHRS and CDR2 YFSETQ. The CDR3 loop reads CASSPTSGGGVGTQYF. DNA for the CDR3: TGCGCCAGCAGCCCCACCTCGGGGGGCGGAGTAGGGACCCAGTACTTC.

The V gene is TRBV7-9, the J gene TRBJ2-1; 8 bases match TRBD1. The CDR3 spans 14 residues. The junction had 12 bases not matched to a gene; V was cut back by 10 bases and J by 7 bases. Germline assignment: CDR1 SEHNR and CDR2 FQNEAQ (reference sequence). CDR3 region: CANAQGAAGNEQFF. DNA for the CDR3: TGTGCCAATGCGCAGGGGGCGGCGGGTAATGAGCAGTTCTTC. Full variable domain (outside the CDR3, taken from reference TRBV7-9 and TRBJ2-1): DTGVSQNPRHKITKRGQNVTFRCDPISEHNRLYWYRQTLGQGPEFLTYFQNEAQLEKSRLLSDRFSAERPKGSFSTLEIQRTEQGDSAMYLCANAQGAAGNEQFFGPGTRLTVL.

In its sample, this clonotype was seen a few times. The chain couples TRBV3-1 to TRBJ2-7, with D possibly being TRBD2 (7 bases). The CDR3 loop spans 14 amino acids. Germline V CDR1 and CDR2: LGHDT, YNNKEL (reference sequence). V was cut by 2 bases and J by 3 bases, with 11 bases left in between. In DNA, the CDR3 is TGTGCCAGCAGCCAAAGGGGGGGGGACTACGAGCAGTACTTC. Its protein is CASSQRGGDYEQYF.

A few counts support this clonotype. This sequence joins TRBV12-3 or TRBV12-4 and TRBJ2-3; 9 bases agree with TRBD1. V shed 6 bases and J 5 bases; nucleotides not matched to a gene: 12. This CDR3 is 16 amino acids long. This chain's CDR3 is CASRSPVTGGVDTQYF. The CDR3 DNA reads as TGTGCCAGCAGGAGCCCGGTGACAGGGGGAGTAGATACGCAGTATTTT.

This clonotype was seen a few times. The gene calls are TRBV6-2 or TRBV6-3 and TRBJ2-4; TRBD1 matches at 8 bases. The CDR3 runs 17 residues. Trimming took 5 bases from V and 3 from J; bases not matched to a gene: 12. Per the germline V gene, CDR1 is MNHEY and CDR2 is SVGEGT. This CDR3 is CASSPHVGQGGKNIQYF. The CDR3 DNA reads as TGTGCCAGCAGTCCTCACGTTGGACAGGGAGGCAAAAACATTCAGTACTTC.

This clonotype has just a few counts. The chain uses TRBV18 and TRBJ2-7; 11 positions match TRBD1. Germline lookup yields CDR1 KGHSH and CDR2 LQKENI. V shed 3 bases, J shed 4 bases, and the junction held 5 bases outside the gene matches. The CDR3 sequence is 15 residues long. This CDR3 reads CASSPGTGGRYEQYF. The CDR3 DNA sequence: TGTGCCAGCTCACCCGGGACAGGGGGGAGGTACGAGCAGTACTTC.

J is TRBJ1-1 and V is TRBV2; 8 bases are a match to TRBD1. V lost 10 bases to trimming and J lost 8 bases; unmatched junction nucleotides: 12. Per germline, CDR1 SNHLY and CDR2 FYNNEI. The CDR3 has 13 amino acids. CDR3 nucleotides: TGTGCCACCCTCTCGGACAGGGTGACCGAAGCTTTCTTT. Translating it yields CATLSDRVTEAFF.

DNA for the CDR3: TGTGCCATCAGGATACAGGAGCACTATGGCTACACCTTC. Translated: CAIRIQEHYGYTF. This chain links TRBV10-3 with TRBJ1-2; D is perhaps TRBD1 (5 bases). The CDR3 spans 13 residues. Germline CDR1 and CDR2: ENHRY and SYGVKD. The V and J ends lost 6 bases and 3 bases respectively, with 11 bases between them.

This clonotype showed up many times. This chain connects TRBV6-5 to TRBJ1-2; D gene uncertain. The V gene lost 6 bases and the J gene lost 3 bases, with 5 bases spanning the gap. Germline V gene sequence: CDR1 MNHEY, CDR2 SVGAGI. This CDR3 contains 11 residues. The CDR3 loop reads CASRTDYGYTF. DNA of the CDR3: TGTGCCAGCAGGACCGACTATGGCTACACCTTC.

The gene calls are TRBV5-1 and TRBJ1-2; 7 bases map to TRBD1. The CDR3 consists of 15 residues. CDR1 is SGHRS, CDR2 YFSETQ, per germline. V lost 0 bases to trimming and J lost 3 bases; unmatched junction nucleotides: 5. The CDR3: CASSLDGTAYYGYTF. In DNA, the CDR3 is TGCGCCAGCAGCTTGGACGGGACAGCCTACTATGGCTACACCTTC.

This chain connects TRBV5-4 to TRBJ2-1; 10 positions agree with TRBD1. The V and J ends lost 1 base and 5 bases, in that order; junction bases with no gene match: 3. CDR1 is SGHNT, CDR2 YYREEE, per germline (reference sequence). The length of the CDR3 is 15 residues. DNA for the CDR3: TGTGCCAGCAGCTTGTGGACAGGGGGGGACAATGAGCAGTTCTTC. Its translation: CASSLWTGGDNEQFF. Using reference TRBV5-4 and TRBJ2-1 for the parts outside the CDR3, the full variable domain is ETGVTQSPTHLIKTRGQQVTLRCSSQSGHNTVSWYQQALGQGPQFIFQYYREEENGRGNFPPRFSGLQFPNYSSELNVNALELDDSALYLCASSLWTGGDNEQFFGPGTRLTVL.

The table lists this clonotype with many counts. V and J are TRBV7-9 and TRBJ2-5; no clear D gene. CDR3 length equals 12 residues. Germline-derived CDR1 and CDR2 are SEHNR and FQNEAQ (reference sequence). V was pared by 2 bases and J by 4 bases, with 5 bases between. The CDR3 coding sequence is TGTGCCAGCAGCTTATCGGCAGAGACCCAGTACTTC. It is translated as CASSLSAETQYF.

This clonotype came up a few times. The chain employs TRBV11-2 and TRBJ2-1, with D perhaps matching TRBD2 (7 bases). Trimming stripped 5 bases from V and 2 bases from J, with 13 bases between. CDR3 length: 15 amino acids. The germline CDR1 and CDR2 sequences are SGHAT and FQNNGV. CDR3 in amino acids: CASSPLGGAYNEQFF. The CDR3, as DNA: TGTGCCAGCAGCCCCCTAGGGGGGGCCTACAATGAGCAGTTCTTC.

The CDR3 DNA is TGCGCCAGCAGCAGGGAGACAGGATCCTACACTGAAGCTTTCTTT. The encoded protein is CASSRETGSYTEAFF. The chain joins TRBV5-1 to TRBJ1-1; D perhaps matches TRBD1 (6 bases). This CDR3 has 15 residues. V lost 4 bases and J 3 bases, leaving 16 bases between the germline ends. Germline CDR1 reads SGHRS; CDR2 reads YFSETQ.

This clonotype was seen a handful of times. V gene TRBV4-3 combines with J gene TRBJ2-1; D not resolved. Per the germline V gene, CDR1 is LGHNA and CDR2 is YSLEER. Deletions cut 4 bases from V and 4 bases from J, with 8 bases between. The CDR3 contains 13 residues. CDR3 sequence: CASSLRRYNEQFF. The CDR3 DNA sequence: TGCGCCAGCAGCCTTCGACGTTACAATGAGCAGTTCTTC.

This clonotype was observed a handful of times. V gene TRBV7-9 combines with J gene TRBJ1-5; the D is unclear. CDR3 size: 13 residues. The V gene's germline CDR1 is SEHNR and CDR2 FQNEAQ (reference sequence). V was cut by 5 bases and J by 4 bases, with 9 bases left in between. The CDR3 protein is CASSPLGNQPQHF. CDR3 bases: TGTGCCAGCAGCCCATTGGGGAATCAGCCCCAGCATTTT.

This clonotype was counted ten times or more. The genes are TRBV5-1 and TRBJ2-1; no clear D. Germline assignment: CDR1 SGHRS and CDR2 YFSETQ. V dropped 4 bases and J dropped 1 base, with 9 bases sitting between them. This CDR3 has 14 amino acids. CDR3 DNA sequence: TGCGCCAGCAGCGTACAGAGTTCCTACAATGAGCAGTTCTTC. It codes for CASSVQSSYNEQFF.

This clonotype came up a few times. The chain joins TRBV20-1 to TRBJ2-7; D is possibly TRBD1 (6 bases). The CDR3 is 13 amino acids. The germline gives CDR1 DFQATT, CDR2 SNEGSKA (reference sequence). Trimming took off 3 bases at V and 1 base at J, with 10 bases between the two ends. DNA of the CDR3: TGCAGTGCTAGCCGGGACACATCCTACGAGCAGTACTTC. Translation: CSASRDTSYEQYF.

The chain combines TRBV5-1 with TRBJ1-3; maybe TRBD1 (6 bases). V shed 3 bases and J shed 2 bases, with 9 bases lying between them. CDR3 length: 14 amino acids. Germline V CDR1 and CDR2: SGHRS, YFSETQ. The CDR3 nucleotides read TGCGCCAGCAGCTCACAGGGCGCTGGAAACACCATATATTTT. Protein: CASSSQGAGNTIYF. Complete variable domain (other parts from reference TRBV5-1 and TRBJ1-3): KAGVTQTPRYLIKTRGQQVTLSCSPISGHRSVSWYQQTPGQGLQFLFEYFSETQRNKGNFPGRFSGRQFSNSRSEMNVSTLELGDSALYLCASSSQGAGNTIYFGEGSWLTVV.

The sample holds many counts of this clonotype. CDR3 in DNA: TGCAGTGCTAGGGTAGCGGGGAGGTTCCTGCCGACCCTAAAGCATTCCTACAATGAGCAGTTCTTC. This gives the protein CSARVAGRFLPTLKHSYNEQFF. This rearrangement joins TRBV20-1 to TRBJ2-1, with 8 positions matching TRBD2. Germline-derived CDR1 and CDR2 are DFQATT and SNEGSKA (reference sequence). The ends lost 3 bases at V and 1 base at J; junction bases unmatched: 26. The CDR3 totals 22 residues.

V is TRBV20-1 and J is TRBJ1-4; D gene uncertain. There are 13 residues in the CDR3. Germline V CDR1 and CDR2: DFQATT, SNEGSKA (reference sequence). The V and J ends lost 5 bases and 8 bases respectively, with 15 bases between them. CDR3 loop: CSAPNPGWEKLFF. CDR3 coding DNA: TGCAGTGCTCCCAATCCGGGGTGGGAAAAACTGTTTTTT.

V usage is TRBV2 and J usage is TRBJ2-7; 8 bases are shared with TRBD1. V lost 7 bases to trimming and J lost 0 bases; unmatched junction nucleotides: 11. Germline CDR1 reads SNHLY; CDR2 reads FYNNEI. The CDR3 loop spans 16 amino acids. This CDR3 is CASMPLRDRSSYEQYF. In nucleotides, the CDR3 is TGTGCCAGCATGCCCCTAAGGGACAGGAGCTCCTACGAGCAGTACTTC.

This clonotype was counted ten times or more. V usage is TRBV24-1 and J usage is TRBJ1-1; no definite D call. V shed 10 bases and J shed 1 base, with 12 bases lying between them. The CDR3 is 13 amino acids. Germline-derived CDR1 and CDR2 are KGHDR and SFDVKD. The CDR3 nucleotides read TGTGCCACAAGGGCAGAGGAGAACACTGAAGCTTTCTTT. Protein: CATRAEENTEAFF.

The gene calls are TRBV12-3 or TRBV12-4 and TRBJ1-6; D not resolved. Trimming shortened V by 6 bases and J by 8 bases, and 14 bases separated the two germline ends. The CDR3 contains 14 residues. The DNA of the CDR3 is TGTGCCAGCAGCCTAGACAAAGTCCATTCACCCCTCCACTTT. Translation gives CASSLDKVHSPLHF.

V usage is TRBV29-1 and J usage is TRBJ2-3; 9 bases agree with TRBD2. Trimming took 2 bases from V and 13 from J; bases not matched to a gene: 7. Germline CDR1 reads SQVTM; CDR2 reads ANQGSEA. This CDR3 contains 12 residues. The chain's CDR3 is CSVEFSGTSKYF. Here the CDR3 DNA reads TGCAGCGTTGAATTTTCGGGGACTAGCAAGTATTTT.

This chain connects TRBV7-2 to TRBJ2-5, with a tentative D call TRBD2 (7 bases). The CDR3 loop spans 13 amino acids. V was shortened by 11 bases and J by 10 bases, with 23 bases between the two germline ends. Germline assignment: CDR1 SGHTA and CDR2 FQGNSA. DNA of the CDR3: TGTGCCGGGGGGGGCATAAATCCGATTTTCCAGTACTTC. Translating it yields CAGGGINPIFQYF.

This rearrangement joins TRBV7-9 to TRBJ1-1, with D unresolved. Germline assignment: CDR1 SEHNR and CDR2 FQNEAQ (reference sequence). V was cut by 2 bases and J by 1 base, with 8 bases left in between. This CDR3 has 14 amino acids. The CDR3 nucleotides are TGTGCCAGCAGCTTATTAATAGGGAACACTGAAGCTTTCTTT. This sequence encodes CASSLLIGNTEAFF.

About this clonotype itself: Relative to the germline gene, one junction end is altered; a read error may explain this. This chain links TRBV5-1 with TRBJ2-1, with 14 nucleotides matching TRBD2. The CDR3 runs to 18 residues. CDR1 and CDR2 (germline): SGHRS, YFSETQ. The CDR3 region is CASSLGTSGRGSYNEQFF. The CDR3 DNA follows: TGCGCCAGCAGTTTGGGGACTAGCGGGAGAGGTTCTTACAATGAGCAGTTCTTC. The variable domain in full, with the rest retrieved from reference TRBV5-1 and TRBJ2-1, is KAGVTQTPRYLIKTRGQQVTLSCSPISGHRSVSWYQQTPGQGLQFLFEYFSETQRNKGNFPGRFSGRQFSNSRSEMNVSTLELGDSALYLCASSLGTSGRGSYNEQFFGPGTRLTVL.

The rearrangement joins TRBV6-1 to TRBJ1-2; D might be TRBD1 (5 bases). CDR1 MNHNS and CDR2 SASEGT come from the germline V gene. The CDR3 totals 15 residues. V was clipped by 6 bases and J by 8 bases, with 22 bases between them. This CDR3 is CASRPPWDPAKGYTF. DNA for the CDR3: TGTGCCAGCAGGCCCCCTTGGGACCCTGCTAAGGGCTACACCTTC.